Sequencing of this T cell receptor (beta chain) was carried out in a study of regulatory T cells in long-lasting Graves disease. Broader study findings: Persistent disease samples used TRBV28, TRBJ1-2 and TRBJ2-5 preferentially.

Arm-PCR with iRepertoire HTBI primers amplified the CDR3 regions for these TCR beta libraries. In TCRdb, the multiplex PCR reads were re-called with MiXCR into one record per CDR3 protein. The sample lists 500,000 to 700,000 distinct CDR3 sequences, 25% to 35% occurring once. V was clipped by 3 bases and J by 0 bases; unmatched bases: 6. CDR1 and CDR2 from the germline V gene are SGHTA and FQGNSA. CDR3 size: 17 residues. Stated time point: persistent/refractory GD, antithyroid drugs over 5 years with positive TRAb. Scientists built the TCR library using RNA that was extracted from PBMCs. Concerning this clonotype: Its specificity is unknown.

The rearrangement uses TRBV7-2 and TRBJ2-7; TRBD2 matches at 12 bases. This clonotype was sampled from a female donor with Graves disease. This specimen was peripheral blood mononuclear cells (PBMCs), taken when the disease was refractory, from a patient treated with antithyroid drugs. CDR3 DNA: TGTGCCAGCAGCTTGACTAGCGGGAGAATCCCCTCCTACGAGCAGTACTTC. Encoded protein: CASSLTSGRIPSYEQYF.